These 23 T cell receptor beta chains were all obtained from the same sample, sequenced in a study of shared clonotypes between healthy human individuals. Repertoires were generated with immunoSEQ multiplex PCR, while TCRdb's copy carries only in-frame clones and drops some. The sample consists of some 95,000 clones, about two thirds of them appearing once. Sequencing was carried out using memory CD8+ T cells sorted from blood. As to subset: CD45RO+ cells pooled with CCR7-negative TemRA cells. The source is a man aged 25-45 years in good health.

The genes are TRBV29-1 and TRBJ2-5, with D possibly being TRBD2 (5 bases). Trimming left V 4 bases short and J 0 bases short, with 21 bases between. The CDR3 length is 17 residues. Germline V gives CDR1 SQVTM, CDR2 ANQGSEA. CDR3 region: CSVAYGGQGSYQETQYF. The CDR3 region has the DNA TGCAGCGTTGCATATGGAGGCCAAGGCTCGTACCAAGAGACCCAGTACTTC.

The chain is built from TRBV6-6 and TRBJ1-4; TRBD1 might be the D (5 bases). Germline loops: CDR1 MNHNY, CDR2 SVGAGI (reference sequence). The CDR3 sequence is 12 residues long. V was cut by 9 bases and J by 5 bases, with 10 bases left in between. This chain's CDR3 is CASGDWNEKLFF. The CDR3 DNA reads as TGTGCCAGTGGGGACTGGAATGAAAAACTGTTTTTT.

This clone was found a few times. The gene calls are TRBV7-9 and TRBJ1-4; TRBD1 aligns across 8 bases. The CDR3 is 16 amino acids. Looked up from germline, CDR1 is SEHNR and CDR2 is FQNEAQ (reference sequence). V lost 5 bases, J lost 6 bases, and 11 bases stayed unmatched. The DNA for the CDR3 is TGTGCCAGCAGCGAAAGTCCAGGGGGCGCAGATGAAAAACTGTTTTTT. Translation: CASSESPGGADEKLFF.

This chain uses TRBV7-6 with TRBJ2-6; tentatively, D is TRBD1 (5 bases). V lost 5 bases and J lost 1, with 9 bases in between. The germline V gene has CDR1 SGHVS and CDR2 FNYEAQ. The CDR3 has 15 amino acids. CDR3 amino acids: CASSQPGSGANVLTF. The CDR3 DNA sequence: TGTGCCAGCAGCCAGCCAGGGTCTGGGGCCAACGTCCTGACTTTC.

This clone was seen only a few times. This chain uses TRBV25-1 with TRBJ2-1, with TRBD1 identical over 9 bases. The CDR3 length is 13 residues. The V and J ends lost 10 bases and 7 bases, in that order; junction bases with no gene match: 8. CDR1 is MGHDK, CDR2 SYGVNS, per germline. The DNA of the CDR3 is TGTGCCACCACAGGGGGCCTCGCTAATGAGCAGTTCTTC. Translating gives CATTGGLANEQFF.

The chain couples TRBV28 to TRBJ2-5, with 9 bases fitting TRBD2. This CDR3 contains 15 residues. The V gene's germline CDR1 is MDHEN and CDR2 SYDVKM. Unmatched junction bases numbered 18, after V lost 10 bases and J lost 9 bases. The CDR3 here is CATLDPLLAGWPQYF. For the CDR3, the DNA is TGTGCCACCCTCGACCCGTTACTAGCGGGTTGGCCCCAGTACTTC.

V gene TRBV2 combines with J gene TRBJ2-7; D is perhaps TRBD2 (6 bases). The ends were cut back, 7 bases at V and 4 bases at J, with 14 bases in the middle. From germline, CDR1 is SNHLY and CDR2 FYNNEI. This CDR3 has 13 amino acids. The CDR3 DNA reads TGTGCCAGCAATCCGGGACTCTCTTACGAGCAGTACTTC. Translation gives CASNPGLSYEQYF.

This clone has more than one count but fewer than ten. This chain connects TRBV29-1 to TRBJ2-1; D is perhaps TRBD2 (5 bases). The CDR3 contains 12 residues. Germline loops: CDR1 SQVTM, CDR2 ANQGSEA. Deletions cut 4 bases from V and 6 bases from J, with 10 bases between. The chain's CDR3 is CSVVPGSNEQFF. The CDR3 DNA reads as TGCAGCGTTGTTCCGGGGAGCAATGAGCAGTTCTTC.

V gene TRBV28 combines with J gene TRBJ2-1; TRBD2 is a possible D gene (5 bases). This CDR3 has 16 amino acids. The V end was cut by 7 bases, the J end by 0 bases, with 16 bases between. Per the germline V gene, CDR1 is MDHEN and CDR2 is SYDVKM. The CDR3: CASTIGGTSSYNEQFF. The CDR3 DNA is TGTGCCAGCACTATTGGAGGTACCAGCTCCTACAATGAGCAGTTCTTC.

The rearrangement links TRBV10-2 to TRBJ2-3; tentative D call: TRBD2 (5 bases). V was cut by 2 bases and J by 3 bases, with 12 bases left in between. This CDR3 has 15 amino acids. Germline CDR1 WSHSY, CDR2 SAAADI. For the CDR3, the DNA is TGCGCCAGCAGTGAGCCGGGATGGCAGACAGATACGCAGTATTTT. Translation gives CASSEPGWQTDTQYF.

The rearrangement joins TRBV27 to TRBJ2-7; TRBD2 matches 12 bases. The CDR3 totals 14 residues. V lost 6 bases, J lost 3 bases, and 3 bases stayed unmatched. Per the germline V gene, CDR1 is MNHEY and CDR2 is SMNVEV (reference sequence). The CDR3: CASSGTSGFYEQYF. The CDR3 bases are TGTGCCAGCAGCGGGACTAGCGGGTTCTACGAGCAGTACTTC.

The chain's CDR3 is CASSPPGPPWDEQFF. The CDR3 DNA sequence: TGTGCCAGCAGTCCCCCGGGACCGCCTTGGGATGAGCAGTTCTTC. The chain recombines TRBV28 with TRBJ2-1; D possibly matches TRBD1 or TRBD2 (5 bases each). Germline CDR1 is MDHEN and CDR2 is SYDVKM. This CDR3 comprises 15 residues. Trimming removed 5 bases at V and 8 bases at J, with 19 bases between.

The CDR3: CAWTKVEAGANVLTF. In nucleotides, the CDR3 is TGTGCCTGGACCAAGGTTGAGGCTGGGGCCAACGTCCTGACTTTC. The chain recombines TRBV30 with TRBJ2-6; D ambiguous. The V end lost 4 bases, the J end lost 2 bases, and 12 bases lay between the germline ends. Looked up from germline, CDR1 is GTSNPN and CDR2 is SVGIG (reference sequence). The CDR3 sequence is 15 residues long. Looking up the rest from reference TRBV30 and TRBJ2-6 gives the full variable domain: SQTIHQWPATLVQPVGSPLSLECTVEGTSNPNLYWYRQAAGRGLQLLFYSVGIGQISSEVPQNLSASRPQDRQFILSSKKLLLSDSGFYLCAWTKVEAGANVLTFGAGSRLTVL.

V and J are TRBV4-1 and TRBJ2-7; D perhaps matches TRBD1 (5 bases). Trimming removed 3 bases at V and 1 base at J, with 7 bases between. The germline V gene encodes CDR1 MGHRA and CDR2 YSYEKL. The CDR3 covers 13 residues. This CDR3 reads CASSHRQSYEQYF. CDR3 DNA: TGCGCCAGCAGCCACCGACAGTCCTACGAGCAGTACTTC.

This clone was detected once. This chain connects TRBV4-3 to TRBJ1-1, with D unclear. Between the trimmed V and J ends, which lost 4 bases and 0 bases, there was a span of 18 bases. The CDR3 runs to 17 residues. The germline gives CDR1 LGHNA, CDR2 YSLEER. The CDR3 loop reads CASSLGPAGFMNTEAFF. In DNA form, the CDR3 reads TGCGCCAGCAGCCTAGGACCCGCGGGGTTTATGAACACTGAAGCTTTCTTT.

As for this clone: Germline and junction disagree at one end, which may indicate a read error. V is TRBV7-7 and J is TRBJ2-1; tentatively, D is TRBD1 or TRBD2 (6 bases each). This CDR3 region has 16 residues. CDR1 and CDR2 (germline): SSHAT, FNYEAQ (reference sequence). This CDR3 is CASSLTFGRGGNEQFF. Here the CDR3 DNA reads TGTGCTAGCAGCCTTACTTTTGGGAGAGGGGGGAATGAGCAGTTCTTC.

This chain links TRBV13 with TRBJ2-7; 7 bases fit TRBD1. The junction had 4 bases not matched to a gene; V was cut back by 5 bases and J by 0 bases. There are 14 residues in the CDR3. CDR1 is PRHDT, CDR2 FYEKMQ, per germline (reference sequence). The CDR3 protein is CASSGDRSSYEQYF. Written as DNA, the CDR3 is TGTGCCAGCAGCGGGGACAGAAGCTCCTACGAGCAGTACTTC.

This clone appeared a few times. The V and J genes are TRBV9 and TRBJ2-4; a weak D match, TRBD2 (6 bases). Trimming removed 0 bases from V and 0 bases from J, with 10 bases in between. CDR3 length equals 16 residues. CDR1 is SGDLS, CDR2 YYNGEE, per germline. In nucleotides, the CDR3 is TGTGCCAGCAGCGTAGACTCGGGGGTAGCCAAAAACATTCAGTACTTC. It is translated as CASSVDSGVAKNIQYF.

The chain employs TRBV28 and TRBJ2-3, with 10 bases lining up with TRBD2. Per the germline V gene, CDR1 is MDHEN and CDR2 is SYDVKM. V trimming: 5 bases; J trimming: 4 bases; junction bases outside the gene matches: 3. The CDR3 is 14 amino acids. The CDR3 region is CASSPSGSADTQYF. CDR3 nucleotide sequence: TGTGCCAGCAGTCCTAGCGGGAGCGCAGATACGCAGTATTTT. The complete variable domain, with remaining parts taken from reference TRBV28 and TRBJ2-3, reads DVKVTQSSRYLVKRTGEKVFLECVQDMDHENMFWYRQDPGLGLRLIYFSYDVKMKEKGDIPEGYSVSREKKERFSLILESASTNQTSMYLCASSPSGSADTQYFGPGTRLTVL.

V usage is TRBV4-3 and J usage is TRBJ2-1; D is ambiguous. The CDR3 length is 14 residues. V lost 1 base, J lost 8 bases, and 12 bases lay in between. Per germline, CDR1 LGHNA and CDR2 YSLEER. CDR3 sequence (DNA): TGCGCCAGCAGCCAAGTACGGGTTTCCCATGAGCAGTTCTTC. Amino acids: CASSQVRVSHEQFF.

The chain is built from TRBV7-6 and TRBJ2-5, with D perhaps matching TRBD1 or TRBD2 (5 bases each). The CDR3 loop spans 15 amino acids. V was pared by 1 base and J by 1 base, with 10 bases between. Per germline, CDR1 SGHVS and CDR2 FNYEAQ. This CDR3 is CASSLVTGLQETQYF. The CDR3 bases are TGTGCCAGCAGCTTAGTAACAGGACTCCAAGAGACCCAGTACTTC.

This rearrangement joins TRBV5-5 to TRBJ2-3; 9 nucleotides agree with TRBD2. Germline values: CDR1 SGHKS, CDR2 YYEKEE (reference sequence). Germline trimming cut 0 bases from V and 5 bases from J; bases unmatched to any gene: 4. This CDR3 has 15 residues. The CDR3: CASSLALAGRDTQYF. CDR3 DNA sequence: TGTGCCAGCAGCTTGGCTCTAGCGGGACGAGATACGCAGTATTTT.

The chain joins TRBV13 to TRBJ2-6, with TRBD1 identical over 7 bases. In germline, CDR1 is PRHDT, CDR2 FYEKMQ (reference sequence). The CDR3 spans 19 residues. Germline trimming cut 5 bases from V and 0 bases from J; bases unmatched to any gene: 13. CDR3 sequence: CASSQRVNRQGSGANVLTF. CDR3 bases: TGTGCCAGCAGCCAACGGGTTAACAGACAGGGCTCTGGGGCCAACGTCCTGACTTTC.